These 3 T cell receptor beta chains were sequenced from one sample in a study of T-cell memory formation after mild COVID-19. TCRdb re-called the 5' RACE reads through MiXCR, storing one row per CDR3 protein. The sample lists 450,000 to 650,000 distinct CDR3 sequences; 20% were seen once. The material sequenced was PBMCs or a T cell subset sorted from them (not recorded which). Receptors were obtained from an adult woman who had mild COVID-19 (a few samples of this study predate the infection). Cell type and time point are not known.

There are a few counts of this clonotype. The chain employs TRBV10-3 and TRBJ1-1; no reliable D call. Looked up from germline, CDR1 is ENHRY and CDR2 is SYGVKD. V shed 7 bases and J shed 3 bases, with 18 bases lying between them. The CDR3 contains 15 residues. The CDR3 DNA reads TGTGCCATCAAAAGCAACCAAAAGGCCGACACTGAAGCTTTCTTT. Protein: CAIKSNQKADTEAFF.

This clonotype appeared a few times. In DNA, the CDR3 is TGTGCCAGCAGCTTAAGGGCGCTCGGGACAGGGGGTAGTGAGCAGTTCTTC. This encodes CASSLRALGTGGSEQFF. The chain uses TRBV7-3 and TRBJ2-1; 11 bases map to TRBD1. The V gene's germline CDR1 is SGHTA and CDR2 FQGTGA. This CDR3 spans 17 amino acids. The V and J ends lost 1 base and 9 bases, in that order; junction bases with no gene match: 11. Full variable domain (missing parts from reference TRBV7-3 and TRBJ2-1): GAGVSQTPSNKVTEKGKYVELRCDPISGHTALYWYRQSLGQGPEFLIYFQGTGAADDSGLPNDRFFAVRPEGSVSTLKIQRTERGDSAVYLCASSLRALGTGGSEQFFGPGTRLTVL.

This clonotype was counted only a few times. The chain has TRBV6-5 and TRBJ2-1; the match to TRBD2 covers 7 bases. This CDR3 has 20 residues. Germline V gene lookup returns CDR1 MNHEY and CDR2 SVGAGI. Trimming removed 0 bases from V and 0 bases from J; junction bases left unmatched: 14. The CDR3 DNA is TGTGCCAGCAGTTACTCGAGTGGACCCACTAGCGCGCGCTCCTACAATGAGCAGTTCTTC. This encodes CASSYSSGPTSARSYNEQFF.